These 21 T cell receptor beta chains were all obtained from the same sample, sequenced in a study of cytomegalovirus exposure and HLA in healthy donors (dated by TCRdb to about 2017). Receptor libraries were prepared by the immunoSEQ multiplex PCR assay. As stored in TCRdb, this immuneACCESS dataset retains in-frame rearrangements with V and J assigned. A fraction of the clones does not appear; measured against another copy, unresolved V genes explain less than half of the discrepancy, and the remainder lacks a known reason. The sample includes tens of thousands of clones, with around 89% observed a single time. The top ten clonotypes cover around 1.7% of the sample. The sequenced sample consisted of PBMCs. All receptors come from a young woman in good health and CMV-seronegative.

The rearrangement uses TRBV7-6 and TRBJ2-1; TRBD2 aligns across 13 bases. The CDR3 totals 15 residues. Germline V gene data show CDR1 as SGHVS and CDR2 as FNYEAQ. After removal of 5 bases from V and 9 bases from J, the junction contained 7 bases not matched to a gene. The CDR3 DNA reads TGTGCCAGCAGCCATACTAGCGGGGGGGCCCTTGAGCAGTTCTTC. Amino acids: CASSHTSGGALEQFF.

The gene calls are TRBV6-5 and TRBJ2-3; possible D gene TRBD2, 6 bases. Trimming removed 6 bases from V and 4 bases from J, with 17 bases in between. The V gene's germline CDR1 is MNHEY and CDR2 SVGAGI. This CDR3 comprises 15 residues. Written as DNA, the CDR3 is TGTGCCAGCAGGGGGTGGGACTTACCATCAGATACGCAGTATTTT. Translated, it gives CASRGWDLPSDTQYF.

This chain links TRBV10-3 with TRBJ2-7; possible D gene TRBD2, 6 bases. The V gene's germline CDR1 is ENHRY and CDR2 SYGVKD. Trimming removed 1 base at V and 5 bases at J, with 18 bases between. This CDR3 spans 16 amino acids. CDR3 in DNA: TGTGCCATCAGTGAGTTTGGTGCTAGCGTCCCCCACGAGCAGTACTTC. It is translated as CAISEFGASVPHEQYF.

The chain joins TRBV18 to TRBJ1-2; D gene uncertain. Germline V gene data show CDR1 as KGHSH and CDR2 as LQKENI. The CDR3 extends over 13 amino acids. The V gene lost 1 base and the J gene lost 8 bases, with 11 bases spanning the gap. The CDR3 here is CASSPRRENGYTF. The DNA for the CDR3 is TGTGCCAGCTCACCACGAAGGGAGAACGGCTACACCTTC.

This chain connects TRBV18 to TRBJ2-7; possible D gene TRBD1, 5 bases. Trimming took 6 bases from V and 5 from J, leaving 14 bases between them. Germline CDR1 and CDR2: KGHSH and LQKENI. This CDR3 has 13 amino acids. The DNA of the CDR3 is TGTGCCAGCTCGGCAGGGTTTAGGAACGAGCAGTACTTC. Its protein is CASSAGFRNEQYF.

V is TRBV7-2 and J is TRBJ2-2; 7 nucleotides agree with TRBD2. Germline V gene lookup returns CDR1 SGHTA and CDR2 FQGNSA. V dropped 1 base and J dropped 2; count of bases not matched to a gene: 4. The CDR3 runs to 16 residues. CDR3 region: CASSLVGGINTGELFF. DNA for the CDR3: TGTGCCAGCAGCTTAGTCGGGGGGATAAACACCGGGGAGCTGTTTTTT.

The J gene is TRBJ1-1, the V gene TRBV9, with unresolved D. Per the germline V gene, CDR1 is SGDLS and CDR2 is YYNGEE. The CDR3 runs to 13 residues. V gave up 4 bases and J gave up 1 base, with 8 bases separating them. The CDR3 region is CASSPRQNTEAFF. The CDR3 bases are TGTGCCAGCAGCCCGAGACAGAACACTGAAGCTTTCTTT.

The gene calls are TRBV7-2 and TRBJ1-1, with 7 bases that match TRBD1. The CDR3 spans 14 residues. Germline V gene lookup returns CDR1 SGHTA and CDR2 FQGNSA. V trimming: 3 bases; J trimming: 4 bases; junction bases outside the gene matches: 5. The CDR3: CASSLTGPGTEAFF. The CDR3 DNA sequence: TGTGCCAGCAGCTTGACAGGGCCGGGCACTGAAGCTTTCTTT.

The chain is built from TRBV15 and TRBJ2-3; 7 bases fit TRBD1. The germline V gene has CDR1 LNHNV and CDR2 YYDKDF (reference sequence). Germline trimming cut 3 bases from V and 0 bases from J; bases unmatched to any gene: 6. CDR3 length equals 16 residues. Here the CDR3 DNA reads TGTGCCACCAGCAGTGCCCTGACAGGGAGCACAGATACGCAGTATTTT. Encoded protein: CATSSALTGSTDTQYF.

V gene TRBV9 combines with J gene TRBJ2-7, with D possibly TRBD2 on 6 matching bases. The CDR3 has 14 amino acids. V was trimmed by 0 bases and J by 2 bases, leaving 9 bases between them. The germline V gene has CDR1 SGDLS and CDR2 YYNGEE. The CDR3 bases are TGTGCCAGCAGCGTAGGGGAGGACACCTACGAGCAGTACTTC. Encoded protein: CASSVGEDTYEQYF.

In its sample, this clone was seen once. The V and J genes are TRBV4-3 and TRBJ2-2; 10 nucleotides match TRBD2. The germline gives CDR1 LGHNA, CDR2 YSLEER. V was pared by 1 base and J by 3 bases, with 2 bases of the junction left unmatched. CDR3 length equals 16 residues. The DNA of the CDR3 is TGCGCCAGCAGCCAAGTGACTAGCGGGTACACCGGGGAGCTGTTTTTT. Residues: CASSQVTSGYTGELFF.

V is TRBV21-1 and J is TRBJ1-5. TRBV21-1 is an annotated pseudogene. The CDR3 spans 18 residues. As DNA, the CDR3 is TGTGCCAGCAGCAGACGGACGAAGAGGGAATATAGCAATCAGCCCCAGCATTTT. Amino acids: CASSRRTKREYSNQPQHF.

The chain couples TRBV30 to TRBJ2-7; D perhaps matches TRBD2 (5 bases). The length of the CDR3 is 13 residues. From germline, CDR1 is GTSNPN and CDR2 SVGIG (reference sequence). The germline V and J ends were trimmed by 0 bases and 10 bases, with 16 bases remaining between them. CDR3 amino acids: CAWSVAPSGSQYF. The CDR3 region has the DNA TGTGCCTGGAGTGTAGCCCCGTCGGGAAGCCAGTACTTC. Combining the CDR3 with reference TRBV30 and TRBJ2-7 gives the whole variable domain SQTIHQWPATLVQPVGSPLSLECTVEGTSNPNLYWYRQAAGRGLQLLFYSVGIGQISSEVPQNLSASRPQDRQFILSSKKLLLSDSGFYLCAWSVAPSGSQYFGPGTRLTVT.

The rearrangement uses TRBV11-3 and TRBJ1-1; no clear D gene. Germline CDR1 reads SGHNT; CDR2 reads YENEEA. The CDR3 has 13 residues. V was pared by 1 base and J by 7 bases, with 10 bases between. Written as DNA, the CDR3 is TGTGCCAGCAGCTTAGGCGGTGCTTATGAAGCTTTCTTT. Protein: CASSLGGAYEAFF.

This chain joins TRBV7-9 and TRBJ2-7; 9 bases match TRBD2. Germline assignment: CDR1 SEHNR and CDR2 FQNEAQ (reference sequence). V trimming: 2 bases; J trimming: 2 bases; junction bases outside the gene matches: 4. CDR3 size: 15 residues. The CDR3 region has the DNA TGTGCCAGCAGCTTAATGGGCGGGGGGGCCTACGAGCAGTACTTC. This encodes CASSLMGGGAYEQYF.

In DNA, the CDR3 is TGTGCCTGGAGTGTAGGCGGGCCGGCCTACGAGCAGTACTTC. Translating it yields CAWSVGGPAYEQYF. The rearrangement uses TRBV30 and TRBJ2-7; D is perhaps TRBD2 (5 bases). Germline V gene data show CDR1 as GTSNPN and CDR2 as SVGIG (reference sequence). The CDR3 has 14 residues. Trimming took 0 bases from V and 2 from J, leaving 11 bases between them.

V is TRBV4-1 and J is TRBJ2-5, with 10 bases aligning to TRBD2. The V gene's germline CDR1 is MGHRA and CDR2 YSYEKL. The trim removed 4 bases at V and 4 bases at J, leaving 9 bases unmatched. This CDR3 spans 16 amino acids. CDR3 bases: TGCGCCAGCAGCCGCTCAGGACTAGCGGACGGAGAGACCCAGTACTTC. Translating gives CASSRSGLADGETQYF.

The chain carries TRBV28 and TRBJ2-5; 9 bases align to TRBD2. The CDR3 length is 15 residues. Trimming at V came to 6 bases and at J to 5 bases, leaving 10 bases not matched to a gene. Looked up from germline, CDR1 is MDHEN and CDR2 is SYDVKM. CDR3 in DNA: TGTGCCAGCAGGCCCAACGAAAGCGGGAGGGAGACCCAGTACTTC. It codes for CASRPNESGRETQYF.

This rearrangement joins TRBV6-1 to TRBJ1-1, with D unclear. Between the trimmed V and J ends, which lost 1 base and 13 bases, there was a span of 16 bases. In germline, CDR1 is MNHNS, CDR2 SASEGT. The CDR3 has 13 amino acids. CDR3 amino acids: CASSEGRVGSCFF. The CDR3 nucleotides are TGTGCCAGCAGTGAAGGGCGGGTAGGGTCTTGTTTCTTT.

The J gene is TRBJ2-7, the V gene TRBV4-2; 10 positions match TRBD2. There are 15 residues in the CDR3. With 2 bases clipped from V and 3 bases from J, the junction kept 4 bases outside the gene matches. Germline CDR1 reads LGHNA; CDR2 reads YNFKEQ. CDR3 residues: CASSQMLAGVYEQYF. The CDR3 DNA reads TGTGCCAGCAGCCAAATGCTAGCGGGAGTCTACGAGCAGTACTTC.

The chain carries TRBV7-2 and TRBJ2-7, with 9 bases matching TRBD2. Germline V CDR1 and CDR2: SGHTA, FQGNSA. J gave up 0 bases and V 5 bases, and 5 bases lay outside the gene matches. CDR3 length: 15 amino acids. As DNA, the CDR3 is TGTGCCAGCAGCCATCCAGCGGGGGGCTCCTACGAGCAGTACTTC. Protein product: CASSHPAGGSYEQYF.